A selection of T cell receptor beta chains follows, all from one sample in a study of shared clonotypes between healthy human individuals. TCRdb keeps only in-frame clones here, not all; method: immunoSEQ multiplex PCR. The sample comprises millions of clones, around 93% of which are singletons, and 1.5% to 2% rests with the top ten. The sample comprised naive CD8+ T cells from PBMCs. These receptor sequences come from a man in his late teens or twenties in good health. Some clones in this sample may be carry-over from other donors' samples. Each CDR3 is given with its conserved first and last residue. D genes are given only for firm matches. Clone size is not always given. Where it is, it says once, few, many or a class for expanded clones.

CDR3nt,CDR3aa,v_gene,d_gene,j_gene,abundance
TGTGCCAGCTCGCCGCAGGGGGCCGAGACTGAAGCTTTCTTT,CASSPQGAETEAFF,TRBV18,TRBD1,TRBJ1-1,NA
TGTGCCTGGGGACAGGGTGGACAGCCCCAGCATTTT,CAWGQGGQPQHF,TRBV30,TRBD1,TRBJ1-5,NA
TGTGCCACCAGCAGCCGACAATCGGATACGCAGTATTTT,CATSSRQSDTQYF,TRBV15,NA,TRBJ2-3,NA
TGTGCCAGCAGCCGACTAGCGGGAGATTACAATGAGCAGTTCTTC,CASSRLAGDYNEQFF,TRBV7-9,TRBD2,TRBJ2-1,NA
TGCGCCAGCAGCCAAGCGTGGGCAGCTAGTCAGCCCCAGCATTTT,CASSQAWAASQPQHF,TRBV4-1,NA,TRBJ1-5,NA
TGTGCCAGCAGTTCACCCCTCATGCACAATGAGCAGTTCTTC,CASSSPLMHNEQFF,TRBV27,NA,TRBJ2-1,NA
TGTGCCAGCGGGACTAGCGGGCGAGACAATGAGCAGTTCTTC,CASGTSGRDNEQFF,TRBV27,TRBD2,TRBJ2-1,NA
TGTGCCAGCAGCGCAGGGGACGGATCCTTGAACACTGAAGCTTTCTTT,CASSAGDGSLNTEAFF,TRBV5-6,NA,TRBJ1-1,NA
TGTGCCAGTAGCGACCTTAGGACTAGCGGTTCCTACGAGCAGTACTTC,CASSDLRTSGSYEQYF,TRBV19,TRBD2,TRBJ2-7,NA
TGTGCCAGCAGTCGCAGGGGGCGGTTTCGGGATGAGCAGTTCTTC,CASSRRGRFRDEQFF,TRBV6-5,TRBD1,TRBJ2-1,NA
TGTGCCAGCAGAGAGGACACCGGTGTAATGTACAATGAGCAGTTCTTC,CASREDTGVMYNEQFF,TRBV7-9,NA,TRBJ2-1,NA
TGTGCCAGCAGCGGGACTAGCGTTCGCAATGAGCAGTTCTTC,CASSGTSVRNEQFF,TRBV14,TRBD2,TRBJ2-1,NA
TGTGCCAGCAGCCCCGGTGGGGGTGGCAATCAGCCCCAGCATTTT,CASSPGGGGNQPQHF,TRBV27,NA,TRBJ1-5,once
TGCAGCGCCAGGGGCTCGGGTACCAATGAGCAGTTCTTC,CSARGSGTNEQFF,TRBV29-1,NA,TRBJ2-1,NA
TGCGCCAGCAGCCAAGAGGGGTACCAAGAGACCCAGTACTTC,CASSQEGYQETQYF,TRBV4-1,NA,TRBJ2-5,NA
TGTGCCAGTAGTACCGACGAAGGGGATGGGGACACTGAAGCTTTCTTT,CASSTDEGDGDTEAFF,TRBV19,NA,TRBJ1-1,NA
TGTGCCAGTAGTACCCGTCTTCGCGATGTGCAGTTCTTC,CASSTRLRDVQFF,TRBV19,NA,TRBJ2-1,NA
TGTGCCAGTAGTATTTCTCTTCTGCTAGCGGGAGGGCTCACCGGGGAGCTGTTTTTT,CASSISLLLAGGLTGELFF,TRBV19,TRBD2,TRBJ2-2,once
TGTGCCAGCAGTATCCCATTGGGAACTGAAGCTTTCTTT,CASSIPLGTEAFF,TRBV28,NA,TRBJ1-1,once
TGTGCCAGCAGGGACAGGGTCTCTGGGGCCAACGTCCTGACTTTC,CASRDRVSGANVLTF,TRBV6-1,TRBD1,TRBJ2-6,NA
TGTGCCAGCAGTTCACAGGGGAGTGGTCAGCAGTTCTTC,CASSSQGSGQQFF,TRBV27,TRBD1,TRBJ2-1,NA
TGTGCCAGCAGCTTAGACGACAGGGTGACCCTCACTGAGCAGTTCTTC,CASSLDDRVTLTEQFF,TRBV7-7,TRBD1,TRBJ2-1,NA
TGTGCCAGCAGTTTAAATGGGAGGGCGCGCACAGATACGCAGTATTTT,CASSLNGRARTDTQYF,TRBV28,TRBD2,TRBJ2-3,NA
TGCGCCAGCAGCCAAAACCCGACAGGGGGCCAAGAGACCCAGTACTTC,CASSQNPTGGQETQYF,TRBV4-1,TRBD1,TRBJ2-5,NA
TGTGCCAGCAGCTCGACCGGAACGACTAGCGGGAAATCGGGCAGATGGACCCAGTACTTC,CASSSTGTTSGKSGRWTQYF,TRBV28,TRBD2,TRBJ2-5,NA
TGTGCCAGCTCCGAGCCCAGGAACATGGACAGGATTATGGGCGGGGAGCTGTTTTTT,CASSEPRNMDRIMGGELFF,TRBV9,TRBD1,TRBJ2-2,NA
TGTGCCAGCAGCTTGTATAAGGACTTTGAGCAGTTCTTC,CASSLYKDFEQFF,TRBV5-8,NA,TRBJ2-1,NA
TGTGCCAGCAGCTTAAGGGCCGGGGAGCTGTTTTTT,CASSLRAGELFF,TRBV11-2,NA,TRBJ2-2,NA
TGTGCCACCTTACCGGGACAGACCTACGAGCAGTACTTC,CATLPGQTYEQYF,TRBV2,TRBD1,TRBJ2-7,NA
TGTGCCAGCGGGCAGGTGTACCAGCCCCAGCATTTT,CASGQVYQPQHF,TRBV28,NA,TRBJ1-5,few
TGTGCCAGCAGTGACGGACAGGACACTGAAGCTTTCTTT,CASSDGQDTEAFF,TRBV28,TRBD1,TRBJ1-1,NA
TGTGCCAGCTCTATTAGTTATACCCTTCGGGAGCAGTACTTC,CASSISYTLREQYF,TRBV27,NA,TRBJ2-7,NA
TGTGCCATCAGTGAGAGGAGGGGTGTGGGGAAGCTTTTTCCGGGGAATGAGCAGTTCTTC,CAISERRGVGKLFPGNEQFF,TRBV10-3,NA,TRBJ2-1,NA
TGTGCCAGCAGAGACCGGGACAGCCAAGAGACCCAGTACTTC,CASRDRDSQETQYF,TRBV6-5,TRBD1,TRBJ2-5,NA
TGTGCCAGCAGCTTCTACGCGGGAGTTGGCAATGAGCAGTTCTTC,CASSFYAGVGNEQFF,TRBV7-2,TRBD2,TRBJ2-1,NA
TGTGCCAGCAGTCAAAGGGGGACAGGGACGTATGGCTACACCTTC,CASSQRGTGTYGYTF,TRBV27,TRBD1,TRBJ1-2,NA
TGTGCCAGCAGTTTAAGGTACCCGTGGTACGAGCAGTACTTC,CASSLRYPWYEQYF,TRBV27,NA,TRBJ2-7,NA
TGTGCCAGCAGTGAAGAGCGGGGGCAGGGCACTGAAGCTTTCTTT,CASSEERGQGTEAFF,TRBV2,NA,TRBJ1-1,NA
TGTGCCAGCAGTTACTCTCAGGGATTTGGAAACACCATATATTTT,CASSYSQGFGNTIYF,TRBV6-6,NA,TRBJ1-3,few
TGTGCCAGCAGTTCTCATATACAGGGAAACTATGGCTACACCTTC,CASSSHIQGNYGYTF,TRBV28,NA,TRBJ1-2,NA
TGTGCCATCAGTGCGGGGGTAGGGACTGAAGCTTTCTTT,CAISAGVGTEAFF,TRBV10-3,NA,TRBJ1-1,NA
TGTGCCAGCAGCCATGATGAGGGTTCTGGAAACACCATATATTTT,CASSHDEGSGNTIYF,TRBV4-2,NA,TRBJ1-3,once
TGTGCCAGCAGCTTATTAGGAACGGGACAAGAGACCCAGTACTTC,CASSLLGTGQETQYF,TRBV7-2,NA,TRBJ2-5,once
TGCGCCAGCAGCTCACGCCAGGGCGTTTTCTACGAGCAGTACTTC,CASSSRQGVFYEQYF,TRBV5-1,NA,TRBJ2-7,NA
TGTGCCAGCAGCTTAGTGGGCAGGGACCGCGAGCAGTACTTC,CASSLVGRDREQYF,TRBV11-3,NA,TRBJ2-7,NA
TGTGCCAGCAGCTTAGAACTCCTGAACACTGAAGCTTTCTTT,CASSLELLNTEAFF,TRBV5-6,NA,TRBJ1-1,NA
TGTGCCAGCAGTTTGGTCGGGACAGGGGTCTACGAGCAGTACTTC,CASSLVGTGVYEQYF,TRBV27,TRBD1,TRBJ2-7,NA
TGTGCCAGCAGTTACTCGACGGCAGATACGCAGTATTTT,CASSYSTADTQYF,TRBV6-5,NA,TRBJ2-3,few
TGTGCCAGCAGTGCCACACGAGAGGCGCTGAACACTGAAGCTTTCTTT,CASSATREALNTEAFF,TRBV6-4,NA,TRBJ1-1,NA
TGCGCCAGCATCACGAGGGGACAGCGCACTGAAGCTTTCTTT,CASITRGQRTEAFF,TRBV5-1,TRBD1,TRBJ1-1,NA
TGCGCCAGCAGCCAAGATCGAGGGTCTGGAAACACCATATATTTT,CASSQDRGSGNTIYF,TRBV4-1,NA,TRBJ1-3,NA
TGTGCCAGCAGTAGGGGGCGGGGAAAGGGCACCGGGGAGCTGTTTTTT,CASSRGRGKGTGELFF,TRBV28,NA,TRBJ2-2,NA